This TCR beta chain was documented in a study of CD8 T cells in ankylosing spondylitis. As to this clonotype: What it recognizes is unknown.

Quantitative molecular-barcoded 5'-RACE generated the TCR beta libraries. MiXCR was run by TCRdb on the 5' RACE reads, yielding one entry per CDR3 protein. Of about 450,000 distinct CDR3 sequences detected, 25% to 30% appear once; the ten largest clones hold roughly 0.8%. Findings and limits, study-wide: Peripheral blood held disease-linked clones only at relatively low frequency, and these were CD8+. Typical of ankylosing spondylitis blood, it appeared, was a TCR beta motif of eight highly homologous variants. Significant enrichment of disease-linked clones was reportedly seen in matched ankylosing spondylitis synovial fluid.

This CDR3 is built from 15 residues. V trimming: 4 bases; J trimming: 0 bases; junction bases outside the gene matches: 6. CDR1 and CDR2 (germline): SGHRS, YFSETQ. The chain employs TRBV5-1 and TRBJ2-5; 7 bases are a match to TRBD2. The sequence came from a male donor with ankylosing spondylitis. The sequenced material came from blood, either unsorted or a sorted T cell fraction (not recorded which). The CDR3 loop is CASSREGLDQETQYF. In nucleotides, the CDR3 is TGCGCCAGCAGCCGAGAAGGACTAGACCAAGAGACCCAGTACTTC.